The T cell receptor beta chain under discussion was sequenced for a study of shared clonotypes between healthy human individuals. Study context: Aged between 18 and 49, the donors were two women and a few men. A donor's plate count was three for CD4 naive and three for CD4 memory; CD8 naive had two and CD8 memory one.

Genomic DNA from each subset was divided evenly over several immunoSEQ plates. Measured with immunoSEQ multiplex PCR; TCRdb has only the in-frame clones, and not every one. The sample consists of 2,500,000 or so clones, 93% of them appearing once. A CD45RA+ naive subset and a CD45RA-negative memory subset were split from CD4+ cells. This receptor was taken from a man aged 18-30 years in good health. Some clones in this sample may be carry-over from other donors' samples. The material sequenced was naive CD4+ T cells from PBMCs. Noted subset: CD45RA+ positively selected.

The CDR3 bases are TGTGCCAGCAGTTATATCGGGACAGGGTTAACCGGGGAGCTGTTTTTT. Translating gives CASSYIGTGLTGELFF. This rearrangement joins TRBV28 to TRBJ2-2; 9 bases are shared with TRBD1. This CDR3 has 16 amino acids. V was clipped by 4 bases and J by 5 bases; unmatched bases: 8. CDR1 and CDR2 from the germline V gene are MDHEN and SYDVKM.